This T cell receptor beta chain was retrieved from a study of CD8+CD57+ T cells in acquired aplastic anemia. Study-level information: Average DNA yield from sorted CD4+ and CD8+ cells was 3.2 ug.

Study findings and constraints: Patients and controls shared over 25 CD8+ CDR3 sequences.

CDR3 and TCR beta VDJ profiling relied on a genomic DNA template. Each CDR3 protein is one row after TCRdb ran MiXCR on the reads. The sample holds 200,000 or so distinct CDR3 sequences, 50% to 75% seen once. As for this clonotype: What it binds is not known.

The receptor was isolated from a human donor with severe aplastic anemia or a healthy control (not recorded which). Material for sequencing was sorted CD4+, CD8+, or CD8+CD57+ T cells (not recorded which) from PBMCs.

The CDR3 nucleotides are TGCAGTGCTAGAGGTGGGAATACCTACGAGCAGTACTTC. It yields the protein CSARGGNTYEQYF. The genes are TRBV20-1 and TRBJ2-7; D is unresolved. Germline CDR1 reads DFQATT; CDR2 reads SNEGSKA (reference sequence). Deletions cut 1 base from V and 2 bases from J, with 9 bases between. The CDR3 contains 13 residues.